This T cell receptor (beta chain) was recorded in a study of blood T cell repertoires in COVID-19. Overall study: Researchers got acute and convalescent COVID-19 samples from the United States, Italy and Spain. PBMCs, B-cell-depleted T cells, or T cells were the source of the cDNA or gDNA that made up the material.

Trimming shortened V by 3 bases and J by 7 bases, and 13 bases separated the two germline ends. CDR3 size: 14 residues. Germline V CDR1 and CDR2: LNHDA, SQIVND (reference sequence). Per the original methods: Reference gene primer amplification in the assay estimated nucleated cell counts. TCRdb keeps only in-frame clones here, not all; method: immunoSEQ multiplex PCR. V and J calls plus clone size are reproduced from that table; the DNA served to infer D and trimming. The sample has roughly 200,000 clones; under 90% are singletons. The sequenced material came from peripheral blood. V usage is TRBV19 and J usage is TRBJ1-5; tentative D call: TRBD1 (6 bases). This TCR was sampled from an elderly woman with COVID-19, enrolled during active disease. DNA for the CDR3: TGTGCCAGTAGTATGTCGGCGGGGGCGCAGCCCCAGCATTTT. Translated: CASSMSAGAQPQHF.